This T cell receptor beta chain was profiled in a study of response to subunit inactivated influenza vaccine. General study points: Each seasonal influenza vaccination, the authors suggested, recruits few new T cells.

CDR3 length: 16 amino acids. Looked up from germline, CDR1 is SGHKS and CDR2 is YYEKEE (reference sequence). The V gene end was trimmed by 4 bases and the J gene end by 5 bases; junction bases not matched to a gene: 10. Concerning this clonotype itself: Its antigen remains unidentified. Given a much more abundant clone one base away, this may be a read error.

Using its own MiXCR run on the RT-PCR reads, TCRdb lists one record per CDR3 protein. The sample yields roughly 180,000 distinct CDR3 sequences, approximately 8.7% seen once. The receptor's source is a man aged 50-59 years who received an inactivated influenza vaccine. The sample in question was non-naive T cells sorted from PBMCs, obtained on the day of vaccination. The chain is built from TRBV5-5 and TRBJ1-4, with TRBD1 matching 8 bases. The CDR3 sequence: CASSTRTGQVNEKLFF. In DNA form, the CDR3 reads TGTGCCAGCAGCACCAGAACGGGACAGGTAAATGAAAAACTGTTTTTT.